This TCR beta chain was captured in a study of blood T cell repertoires in COVID-19. About the study: The origin of the acute and convalescent COVID-19 samples was the United States, Italy and Spain.

Seattle-derived patients entered the study during active infection and were followed longitudinally. Authors' processing steps: How many nucleated cells were present was estimated from reference gene primer amplification. This table comes from immunoSEQ multiplex PCR, and its TCRdb copy is limited to in-frame clones, with some not included. From that table come the V and J calls and clone size; the DNA was used to work out D and trimming. The table has 400,000 to 450,000 clones, approximately 90% seen once. V was pared by 4 bases and J by 5 bases, with 16 bases between. The CDR3 is 14 residues long. CDR1 is SGHRS, CDR2 YFSETQ, per germline.

V usage is TRBV5-1 and J usage is TRBJ2-7; possible D gene TRBD1, 5 bases. This clonotype was obtained from a man aged 18 to 30 with COVID-19, enrolled during active disease. Specimen: peripheral blood. The CDR3 spells CASSGVSGIHEQYF. CDR3 in DNA: TGCGCCAGCAGCGGGGTATCAGGGATCCACGAGCAGTACTTC.